A selection of T cell receptor beta chains follows, all from one sample in a study of blood T cell repertoires in COVID-19. The repertoire was sequenced with immunoSEQ multiplex PCR; TCRdb's copy has only in-frame clones and lacks some. The data contain 90,000 or so clones, 86% of them singletons. Sequencing used peripheral blood. These receptors originate from a man older than 75 with active or convalescent COVID-19. Each CDR3 is given with its conserved first and last residue. A D gene is named only where the DNA matches it firmly. Clone size is stated in some rows and not others, as once, few, many or a class when expanded.

v_gene	j_gene	abundance	d_gene	CDR3aa	CDR3nt
TRBV7-6	TRBJ2-1	.	TRBD2	CASSLALWSSGKYNEQFF	TGTGCCAGCAGCTTAGCTCTCTGGTCTAGCGGGAAATACAATGAGCAGTTCTTC
TRBV7-8	TRBJ1-2	.	.	CASSYGTRGSNYGYTF	TGTGCCAGCAGCTATGGGACAAGGGGCAGTAACTATGGCTACACCTTC
TRBV9	TRBJ2-7	.	TRBD2	CASSKRGLAGFYEQYF	TGTGCCAGCAGCAAGAGAGGACTAGCGGGGTTCTACGAGCAGTACTTC
TRBV5-1	TRBJ2-7	.	.	CASSASPDSYEQYF	TGCGCCAGCAGCGCGAGCCCCGATTCCTACGAGCAGTACTTC
TRBV6-5	TRBJ1-1	.	.	CASSSAHRNTEAFF	TGTGCCAGCAGTTCCGCACACAGGAACACTGAAGCTTTCTTT
TRBV5-4	TRBJ2-1	.	TRBD2	CASSFGLADSYNEQFF	TGTGCCAGCAGCTTTGGACTAGCGGATTCCTACAATGAGCAGTTCTTC
TRBV11-1	TRBJ2-4	.	TRBD2	CASSLTSGRGIQYF	TGTGCCAGCAGCTTAACTAGCGGGAGGGGCATTCAGTACTTC
TRBV30	TRBJ1-4	.	.	CAWREGTNSATNEKLFF	TGTGCCTGGAGAGAGGGGACAAATAGTGCAACTAATGAAAAACTGTTTTTT
TRBV9	TRBJ2-2	.	TRBD2	CASSVDPSGGTGELFF	TGTGCCAGCAGCGTAGATCCTAGCGGGGGCACCGGGGAGCTGTTTTTT
TRBV7-9	TRBJ2-2	.	TRBD2	CASSSSSGRVDTGELFF	TGTGCCAGCAGCTCCTCTAGCGGGAGGGTCGACACCGGGGAGCTGTTTTTT
TRBV2	TRBJ2-5	.	TRBD1	CASIIGTGVETQYF	TGTGCCAGCATTATCGGGACAGGGGTCGAGACCCAGTACTTC
TRBV5-6	TRBJ1-3	.	.	CASSLAGSSGNTIYF	TGTGCCAGCAGCTTGGCAGGAAGCTCTGGAAACACCATATATTTT
TRBV5-1	TRBJ1-5	.	.	CASSRLGRGQPQHF	TGCGCCAGCAGCCGGTTGGGTCGGGGACAGCCCCAGCATTTT
TRBV7-8	TRBJ1-1	few	.	CASSLAFTGLGTEAFF	TGTGCCAGCAGCTTAGCGTTTACAGGGCTCGGTACTGAAGCTTTCTTT
TRBV27	TRBJ1-2	.	.	CASSSPVRGFYGYTF	TGTGCCAGCAGTTCCCCGGTCAGGGGATTCTATGGCTACACCTTC
TRBV3-1/TRBV3-2	TRBJ2-7	.	.	CASSLAASYEQYF	TGTGCCAGCAGCCTGGCGGCCTCCTACGAGCAGTACTTC
TRBV3-1/TRBV3-2	TRBJ2-3	.	TRBD2	CASSPTKSGRLDTQYF	TGTGCCAGCAGCCCTACAAAGAGCGGGAGGCTGGATACGCAGTATTTT
TRBV5-1	TRBJ2-1	.	TRBD1	CASSIQGAGYNEQFF	TGCGCCAGCAGCATACAGGGGGCAGGGTACAATGAGCAGTTCTTC
TRBV6-6	TRBJ2-1	.	TRBD1	CASSSGTGRVNEQFF	TGTGCCAGCAGTTCCGGGACAGGGAGGGTGAATGAGCAGTTCTTC
TRBV6-5	TRBJ1-6	.	.	CASRRADENSPLHF	TGTGCCAGCAGGAGGGCGGATGAAAATTCACCCCTCCACTTT
TRBV19	TRBJ1-6	.	TRBD1	CASRRDRGWDSPLHF	TGTGCCAGTAGGCGGGACAGGGGCTGGGATTCACCCCTCCACTTT
TRBV20-1	TRBJ2-1	once	TRBD2	CSASSSGRGSYNEQFF	TGCAGTGCTAGTTCTAGCGGGAGGGGCTCCTACAATGAGCAGTTCTTC
TRBV2	TRBJ1-5	.	TRBD1	CASSEGQGGSQPQHF	TGTGCCAGCAGTGAGGGACAGGGAGGCTCTCAGCCCCAGCATTTT
TRBV24-1	TRBJ2-1	once	TRBD1	CATSAGGDYNEQFF	TGTGCCACCTCGGCAGGGGGCGACTACAATGAGCAGTTCTTC
TRBV7-2	TRBJ2-1	.	.	CASSFEQYSEQFF	TGTGCCAGCAGCTTCGAACAGTACAGTGAGCAGTTCTTC
TRBV28	TRBJ1-1	.	.	CASGGYSGTEAFF	TGTGCCAGCGGGGGGTACTCGGGCACTGAAGCTTTCTTT
TRBV9	TRBJ2-7	few	.	CASSVGQSSSYEQYF	TGTGCCAGCAGCGTAGGACAGTCGAGCTCCTACGAGCAGTACTTC
TRBV9	TRBJ2-5	.	TRBD1	CASSVRTGEETQYF	TGTGCCAGCAGCGTCAGGACAGGGGAAGAGACCCAGTACTTC
TRBV2	TRBJ1-1	.	.	CASSEVIGRASAFF	TGTGCCAGCAGTGAAGTCATAGGGAGGGCGTCGGCTTTCTTT
TRBV29-1	TRBJ1-4	.	.	CSARRGSATNEKLFF	TGCAGCGCGAGACGGGGGAGTGCAACTAATGAAAAACTGTTTTTT
TRBV6-1	TRBJ1-3	.	.	CASREGEYSGNTIYF	TGTGCCAGCAGGGAAGGAGAGTACTCTGGAAACACCATATATTTT
TRBV6-2/TRBV6-3	TRBJ2-1	.	TRBD2	CASSYSAGGLNNEQFF	TGTGCCAGCAGTTACTCTGCGGGAGGGCTGAACAATGAGCAGTTCTTC
TRBV2	TRBJ2-3	.	.	CASSNPTRKSSTDTQYF	TGTGCCAGCAGCAACCCTACTAGGAAATCTAGCACAGATACGCAGTATTTT
TRBV30	TRBJ1-1	.	.	CACKGVQNTEAFF	TGTGCCTGCAAGGGGGTTCAGAACACTGAAGCTTTCTTT
TRBV9	TRBJ2-1	.	.	CASSVGGRYNEQFF	TGTGCCAGCAGCGTAGGGGGCAGATACAATGAGCAGTTCTTC
TRBV28	TRBJ2-3	.	.	CASSLRGITDTQYF	TGTGCCAGCAGTTTACGCGGGATCACAGATACGCAGTATTTT
TRBV30	TRBJ1-2	.	TRBD1	CAWSVPGGGYGYTF	TGTGCCTGGAGTGTACCAGGGGGCGGCTATGGCTACACCTTC
TRBV18	TRBJ1-6	.	.	CASSPTTATNGSPLHF	TGTGCCAGCTCACCCACTACGGCAACCAACGGTTCACCCCTCCACTTT
TRBV2	TRBJ1-1	.	.	CASSVAGTEAFF	TGTGCCAGCAGTGTGGCGGGCACTGAAGCTTTCTTT
TRBV6-2/TRBV6-3	TRBJ1-5	.	.	CASSPGQMGIRPQHF	TGTGCCAGCAGTCCCGGACAGATGGGGATACGGCCCCAGCATTTT
TRBV5-6	TRBJ2-3	.	.	CASSPFEDTQYF	TGTGCCAGCAGCCCTTTTGAGGATACGCAGTATTTT